This T cell receptor beta chain came from a study of blood T cell repertoires in COVID-19. For the study at large: Acute-phase and convalescent COVID-19 samples originated in the United States, Italy and Spain.

Using immunoSEQ multiplex PCR, the repertoire was profiled, and TCRdb retains in-frame clones only, with some absent. The profile shows approximately 230,000 clones, approximately 90% of them singletons. Those who participated ranged in age from 18 to 89 years and resided in about two dozen US areas. Clinical history reported by participants formed the basis on which cohorts were assigned. J gave up 8 bases and V 4 bases, and 10 bases lay outside the gene matches. Germline V gene data show CDR1 as MNHEY and CDR2 as SVGEGT. There are 15 residues in the CDR3. The sequence derives from a woman in her 30s who had recovered from COVID-19. The chain uses TRBV6-2 or TRBV6-3 and TRBJ1-2; 10 bases fit TRBD1. The sequenced sample was PBMCs or T cells enriched from blood (not recorded which). As DNA, the CDR3 is TGTGCCAGCAGTTCCAGTACGACAGGGGGCAAGGGCTACACCTTC. Its translation: CASSSSTTGGKGYTF.